These T cell receptor beta chains were read from a single sample in a study of Graves' ophthalmopathy and Graves' hyperthyroidism. In TCRdb, the multiplex PCR reads were re-called with MiXCR into one record per CDR3 protein. The repertoire holds roughly 220,000 distinct CDR3 sequences, with less than 55% as singletons. Sequencing used peripheral blood. All receptors come from an adult man with Graves' ophthalmopathy. The CDR3 runs from the conserved cysteine through the conserved F or W. D genes are given only for firm matches. Not every row has a clone size; where given, it reads once, few, many or a size class.

cdr3_length	v_call	d_call	clone_size	j_call	cdr3_aa	cdr3_nt
16	TRBV5-4	.	.	TRBJ2-2	CASSLARALDTGELFF	TGTGCCAGCAGCTTGGCGCGAGCCTTGGACACCGGGGAGCTGTTTTTT
18	TRBV29-1	.	.	TRBJ2-2	CSVELGRGPYSNTGELFF	TGCAGCGTTGAGTTAGGGCGGGGCCCCTACTCGAACACCGGGGAGCTGTTTTTT
13	TRBV10-3	TRBD1	.	TRBJ1-5	CAISGQGDQPQHF	TGTGCCATCAGTGGACAGGGGGACCAGCCCCAGCATTTT
17	TRBV7-6	.	.	TRBJ1-3	CASSLASRRIAGNTIYF	TGTGCCAGCAGCTTAGCCTCCCGACGGATCGCTGGAAACACCATATATTTT
12	TRBV29-1	.	many	TRBJ1-2	CSVDYRSYGYTF	TGCAGCGTTGACTACAGGAGCTATGGCTACACCTTC
11	TRBV12-3/TRBV12-4	.	many	TRBJ1-5	CASSSRGPQHF	TGTGCCAGCAGTTCCCGGGGGCCCCAGCATTTT
16	TRBV12-3/TRBV12-4	TRBD2	.	TRBJ2-2	CASSFGLAVVGGELFF	TGTGCCAGCAGTTTCGGACTAGCGGTCGTTGGCGGGGAGCTGTTTTTT
16	TRBV7-8	TRBD1	.	TRBJ2-5	CASSSLTGQGRETQYF	TGTGCCAGCAGCTCATTAACGGGACAGGGAAGGGAGACCCAGTACTTC
14	TRBV10-2	.	.	TRBJ1-1	CASSEFQFNTEAFF	TGCGCCAGCAGTGAATTCCAGTTTAACACTGAAGCTTTCTTT
13	TRBV9	.	.	TRBJ2-5	CASILLVGEIQYF	TGTGCCAGCATCCTACTAGTTGGAGAGATCCAGTACTTC
14	TRBV6-5	.	.	TRBJ1-2	CASSDDSINYGYTF	TGTGCCAGCAGTGATGACAGCATTAACTATGGCTACACCTTC
15	TRBV10-3	TRBD1	.	TRBJ1-6	CASSGNRGAHSPLHF	TGTGCCAGCAGTGGAAACAGGGGCGCCCATTCACCCCTCCACTTT
12	TRBV19	.	.	TRBJ1-5	CASSPRELPQHF	TGTGCCAGTAGCCCCCGGGAGTTGCCCCAGCATTTT
13	TRBV11-2	.	.	TRBJ2-7	CASSSLTPAKQYF	TGTGCCAGCAGCTCACTGACTCCCGCCAAGCAGTACTTC
13	TRBV7-8	.	.	TRBJ2-5	CASSLRGSDTQYF	TGTGCCAGCAGCTTGCGGGGTTCAGATACGCAGTACTTC
13	TRBV19	.	few	TRBJ2-2	CASSRANTGELFF	TGTGCCAGTAGTAGAGCGAACACCGGGGAGCTGTTTTTT
15	TRBV27	.	.	TRBJ2-7	CASSGGLPLSYEQYF	TGTGCCAGCAGTGGCGGACTACCCCTCTCCTACGAGCAGTACTTC
15	TRBV12-3/TRBV12-4	.	once	TRBJ2-5	CASSPGVSPQETQYF	TGTGCCAGCTCACCAGGGGTTAGTCCCCAAGAGACCCAGTACTTC
14	TRBV5-6	TRBD1	.	TRBJ2-5	CASSSHRGQETQYF	TGTGCCAGCAGCTCCCACAGGGGACAAGAGACCCAGTACTTC
18	TRBV3-1	.	.	TRBJ1-1	CASSATNRVLVRDTEAFF	TGTGCCAGCAGCGCAACCAACAGGGTACTAGTCCGGGACACTGAAGCTTTCTTT
16	TRBV7-7	TRBD1	.	TRBJ1-5	CASSLGDRVGNQPQHF	TGTGCTAGCAGCTTAGGGGACAGGGTGGGCAATCAGCCCCAGCATTTT
16	TRBV28	.	.	TRBJ1-1	CASSLWVGAPNTEAFF	TGTGCCAGCAGTTTATGGGTGGGGGCACCGAACACTGAAGCTTTCTTT
14	TRBV12-3/TRBV12-4	.	.	TRBJ1-1	CASSIDEIGTEAFF	TGTGCCAGCAGTATCGACGAGATTGGCACTGAAGCTTTCTTT
14	TRBV11-2	.	.	TRBJ1-1	CASSLFSENTEAFF	TGTGCCAGCAGCTTATTTTCCGAGAACACTGAAGCTTTCTTT
13	TRBV13	.	many	TRBJ2-5	CASSLGRRETQYF	TGTGCCAGCAGCTTAGGTCGTCGGGAGACCCAGTACTTC
12	TRBV5-1	.	.	TRBJ2-7	CASSFTEDEQYF	TGCGCCAGCAGCTTCACTGAGGACGAGCAGTACTTC
12	TRBV6-1	.	few	TRBJ1-2	CASSEVVGGYTF	TGTGCCAGCAGTGAAGTTGTAGGCGGCTACACCTTC
12	TRBV7-9	.	.	TRBJ1-2	CASRPTGASYTF	TGTGCCAGCAGACCTACCGGGGCCAGCTACACCTTC
15	TRBV5-4	.	once	TRBJ2-5	CASSYRGAGRETQYF	TGTGCCAGCAGTTACCGGGGGGCTGGGAGAGAGACCCAGTACTTC
14	TRBV3-1	.	many	TRBJ1-1	CASSREPGQGMAFF	TGTGCCAGCAGCCGAGAACCGGGACAAGGAATGGCTTTCTTT
13	TRBV10-1	.	few	TRBJ2-2	CASSDDGTGELFF	TGCGCCAGCAGTGATGATGGAACCGGGGAGCTGTTTTTT
16	TRBV20-1	TRBD2	.	TRBJ2-5	CSAYKGLAGNGETQYF	TGCAGTGCTTACAAAGGACTAGCGGGGAACGGAGAGACCCAGTACTTC
16	TRBV7-2	TRBD1	.	TRBJ1-6	CASSSQPGQGSSPLHF	TGTGCCAGCAGCTCCCAACCGGGACAGGGGAGTTCACCCCTCCACTTT
17	TRBV4-2	TRBD1	once	TRBJ2-7	CASSQVRTGQGPYEQYF	TGTGCCAGCAGCCAAGTTCGGACGGGACAGGGGCCCTACGAGCAGTACTTC
17	TRBV5-1	.	once	TRBJ2-7	CASSFITPGTDGDEQYF	TGCGCCAGCAGCTTTATAACTCCCGGGACGGACGGGGACGAGCAGTACTTC
13	TRBV12-3/TRBV12-4	.	few	TRBJ2-7	CASRVGPLYEQYF	TGTGCCAGCAGAGTGGGTCCCCTCTACGAGCAGTACTTC
14	TRBV5-1	.	.	TRBJ2-5	CASSLGQRQETQYF	TGCGCCAGCAGCTTGGGACAACGACAAGAGACCCAGTACTTC
13	TRBV29-1	.	.	TRBJ1-1	CSVVRDWNTEAFF	TGCAGCGTTGTGAGGGATTGGAACACTGAAGCTTTCTTT
17	TRBV9	TRBD1	many	TRBJ2-6	CASSSGQGAFGANVLTF	TGTGCCAGCAGCTCGGGACAGGGGGCTTTTGGGGCCAACGTCCTGACTTTC
14	TRBV9	.	few	TRBJ2-5	CASSGAGHQETQYF	TGTGCCAGCAGCGGGGCGGGCCATCAGGAGACCCAGTACTTC
14	TRBV12-3/TRBV12-4	.	.	TRBJ1-3	CASSQQGSGNTIYF	TGTGCCAGCAGCCAACAGGGCTCTGGAAACACCATATATTTT
10	TRBV29-1	.	.	TRBJ2-5	CSVEIATQYF	TGCAGCGTTGAAATAGCAACCCAGTACTTC
14	TRBV10-2	.	few	TRBJ1-5	CASSDSGANQPQHF	TGCGCCAGCAGTGATTCAGGGGCAAATCAGCCCCAGCATTTT
14	TRBV5-1	.	once	TRBJ2-7	CASSLEVKLHEQYF	TGCGCCAGCAGCCTGGAGGTGAAACTACACGAGCAGTACTTC
15	TRBV15	.	few	TRBJ1-5	CATSRDTGFTQPQHF	TGTGCCACCAGCAGAGATACGGGGTTCACTCAGCCCCAGCATTTT
13	TRBV2	.	few	TRBJ1-1	CANTTSRNTEAFF	TGTGCCAACACTACCTCGAGGAACACTGAAGCTTTCTTT
16	TRBV7-9	.	.	TRBJ1-3	CASSNDRGDSGNTIYF	TGTGCCAGCAGTAACGACCGGGGTGACTCTGGAAACACCATATATTTT
13	TRBV7-8	.	.	TRBJ2-7	CASSPPLANEQYF	TGTGCCAGCAGCCCGCCCCTAGCTAACGAGCAGTACTTC
14	TRBV6-5	.	.	TRBJ1-2	CASSYSNFGDGYTF	TGTGCCAGCAGTTACTCGAACTTTGGGGATGGCTACACCTTC
17	TRBV6-5	TRBD1	.	TRBJ2-5	CASSYPPTGGVEETQYF	TGTGCCAGCAGTTACCCCCCGACAGGGGGAGTAGAAGAGACCCAGTACTTC
13	TRBV5-6	.	.	TRBJ1-2	CASSSWWDYGYTF	TGTGCCAGCAGCTCTTGGTGGGACTATGGCTACACCTTC
15	TRBV10-2	.	few	TRBJ1-2	CASSEGVRDYYGYTF	TGCGCCAGCAGTGAGGGGGTTAGGGACTACTATGGCTACACCTTC